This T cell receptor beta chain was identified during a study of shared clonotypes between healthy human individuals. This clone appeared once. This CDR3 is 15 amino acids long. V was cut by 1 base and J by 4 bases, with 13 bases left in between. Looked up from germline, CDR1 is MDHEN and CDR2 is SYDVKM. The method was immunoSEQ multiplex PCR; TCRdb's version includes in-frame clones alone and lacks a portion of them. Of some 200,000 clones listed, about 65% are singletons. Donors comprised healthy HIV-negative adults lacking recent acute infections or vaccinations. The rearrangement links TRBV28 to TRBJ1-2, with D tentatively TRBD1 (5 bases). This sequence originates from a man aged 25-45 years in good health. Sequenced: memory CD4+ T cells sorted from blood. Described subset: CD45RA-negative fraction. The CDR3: CASSLSSAGPYGYTF. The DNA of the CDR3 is TGTGCCAGCAGTTTATCCTCCGCAGGGCCCTATGGCTACACCTTC.